Listed here are 16 T cell receptor beta chains from one sample, sequenced in a study of regulatory T cells in long-lasting Graves disease. Both iRepertoire HTBI primers and Arm-PCR of CDR3 regions were used to build the TCR beta libraries. Via MiXCR, TCRdb re-called the multiplex PCR reads, giving one row per CDR3 protein. The sample consists of approximately 400,000 distinct CDR3 sequences, roughly 20% of them appearing once. The time point here: persistent/refractory GD, antithyroid drugs over 5 years with positive TRAb. From RNA extracted from PBMCs, the TCR library was made. The specimen comprised peripheral blood mononuclear cells (PBMCs), sampled when the disease was refractory, from a patient treated with antithyroid drugs. The receptors shown here come from a woman aged 35 to 49 with Graves disease.

This clonotype was seen ten or more times. This chain links TRBV6-5 with TRBJ2-2; 8 positions match TRBD2. CDR3 length equals 17 residues. With 0 bases clipped from V and 5 bases from J, the junction kept 8 bases outside the gene matches. Germline CDR1 and CDR2: MNHEY and SVGAGI. This CDR3 reads CASSYSRGLVDTGELFF. CDR3 coding DNA: TGTGCCAGCAGTTACTCGAGGGGACTAGTCGATACCGGGGAGCTGTTTTTT.

This clonotype was picked up a small number of times. V is TRBV6-1 and J is TRBJ1-1, with a weak D call TRBD1 (6 bases). Trimming took off 6 bases at V and 7 bases at J, with 18 bases between the two ends. Germline CDR1 MNHNS, CDR2 SASEGT. The length of the CDR3 is 14 residues. DNA for the CDR3: TGTGCCAGCAGCTGGAGCCGGGACACCCTTGAAGCTTTCTTT. Its translation: CASSWSRDTLEAFF.

Note on this clonotype: A much larger clone is a single base away; this may be a read error. CDR3 in amino acids: CASSRRQGWRDEKLFF. CDR3 DNA sequence: TGTGCCAGCAGCCGCCGACAGGGATGGAGGGATGAAAAACTGTTTTTT. The rearrangement uses TRBV7-9 and TRBJ1-4, with 7 bases lining up with TRBD1. The CDR3 has 16 amino acids. In germline, CDR1 is SEHNR, CDR2 FQNEAQ (reference sequence). J lost 6 bases, V lost 5 bases, and 12 bases had no gene match.

This clonotype was observed many times. The genes are TRBV11-2 and TRBJ2-7, with TRBD2 matching 11 bases. With V trimmed by 5 bases and J by 1 base, 4 bases remained unmatched. Germline-derived CDR1 and CDR2 are SGHAT and FQNNGV. The CDR3 spans 15 residues. DNA for the CDR3: TGTGCCAGCAGCGGGACTAGCGGTATGTCCTACGAGCAGTACTTC. Translated: CASSGTSGMSYEQYF.

The rearrangement joins TRBV2 to TRBJ1-5; TRBD1 might be the D (6 bases). CDR3 length equals 14 residues. The V and J ends lost 6 bases and 9 bases respectively, with 18 bases between them. Germline assignment: CDR1 SNHLY and CDR2 FYNNEI. CDR3 in DNA: TGTGCCAGCAGGGTACAGGGCGGGTTGGGGCCCCAGCATTTT. Translating it yields CASRVQGGLGPQHF.

This clonotype came up a few times. The chain links TRBV28 to TRBJ1-2, with D hard to call. Germline V CDR1 and CDR2: MDHEN, SYDVKM. The length of the CDR3 is 14 residues. V was pared by 5 bases and J by 2 bases, with 12 bases between. The CDR3 region is CASSRRIANYGYTF. The CDR3 region has the DNA TGTGCCAGCAGTAGACGGATCGCAAACTATGGCTACACCTTC.

The J gene is TRBJ2-4, the V gene TRBV7-9, with D possibly being TRBD1 (6 bases). The V gene's germline CDR1 is SEHNR and CDR2 FQNEAQ (reference sequence). This CDR3 has 16 residues. With 5 bases removed from V and 3 bases from J, the gap between germline ends came to 17 bases. The CDR3 DNA is TGTGCCAGCAGCCTAGGGGGTCAGGGAGTCAAAAACATTCAGTACTTC. Its protein product is CASSLGGQGVKNIQYF.

This clonotype was observed many times. The CDR3 bases are TGTGCCACCAGCGGAAACAGCAATCAGCCCCAGCATTTT. Translated: CATSGNSNQPQHF. This chain connects TRBV15 to TRBJ1-5; D remains unclear. Germline V CDR1 and CDR2: LNHNV, YYDKDF (reference sequence). Trimming took 5 bases from V and 1 from J, leaving 6 bases between them. There are 13 residues in the CDR3.

This clonotype has just a few counts. The CDR3 DNA reads TGCGCCAGCCAATCTGGGGGAACCTACGAGCAGTACTTC. Residues: CASQSGGTYEQYF. The chain links TRBV5-1 to TRBJ2-7; D tentatively fits TRBD1 or TRBD2 (5 bases each). Trimming took off 7 bases at V and 2 bases at J, with 13 bases between the two ends. This CDR3 is built from 13 residues. Germline V gene lookup returns CDR1 SGHRS and CDR2 YFSETQ.

V is TRBV6-1 and J is TRBJ2-6; D may be TRBD2 (6 bases). The CDR3 covers 13 residues. The germline V gene encodes CDR1 MNHNS and CDR2 SASEGT. Trimming removed 9 bases from V and 3 bases from J, with 9 bases in between. The CDR3 DNA follows: TGTGCCAGTCGGGGAGGTGGGGCCAACGTCCTGACTTTC. The encoded protein is CASRGGGANVLTF.

The V gene is TRBV28, the J gene TRBJ2-7, with D maybe TRBD2 (5 bases). Germline assignment: CDR1 MDHEN and CDR2 SYDVKM. This CDR3 has 12 amino acids. Between the trimmed V and J ends, which lost 8 bases and 6 bases, there was a span of 14 bases. CDR3 sequence: CASGYIASEQYF. CDR3 coding DNA: TGTGCCAGCGGTTATATAGCGAGCGAGCAGTACTTC.

The sample holds a few counts of this clonotype. A much more abundant neighbour one base away suggests this may be a read error. V gene TRBV7-9 combines with J gene TRBJ2-7, with D uncertain. Trimming removed 4 bases from V and 5 bases from J, with 6 bases in between. Looked up from germline, CDR1 is SEHNR and CDR2 is FQNEAQ (reference sequence). The CDR3 has 11 residues. The CDR3 nucleotides are TGTGCCAGCAGCTCCCGGGACGAGCAGTACTTC. It translates to CASSSRDEQYF.

This clonotype was seen ten or more times. This chain links TRBV2 with TRBJ1-5, with D perhaps matching TRBD1 (6 bases). The CDR3 runs to 14 residues. The V gene's germline CDR1 is SNHLY and CDR2 FYNNEI. The V and J ends lost 2 bases and 10 bases respectively, with 15 bases between them. CDR3 DNA sequence: TGTGCCAGCAGTGAATCGTTAGGGGGATTTCCCCAGCATTTT. Translation gives CASSESLGGFPQHF.

The chain couples TRBV29-1 to TRBJ1-2; 9 positions match TRBD1. V was pared by 7 bases and J by 4 bases, with 7 bases of the junction left unmatched. CDR1 is SQVTM and CDR2 is ANQGSEA in the germline V gene. The CDR3 is 13 residues long. This CDR3 reads CSAATGGIYGYTF. For the CDR3, the DNA is TGCAGCGCCGCCACAGGGGGCATCTATGGCTACACCTTC.

This clonotype was counted only a few times. The chain recombines TRBV28 with TRBJ1-2, with TRBD1 matching over 9 bases. Looked up from germline, CDR1 is MDHEN and CDR2 is SYDVKM. The CDR3 is 14 amino acids. Losses at the gene ends were 8 bases for V and 3 bases for J; bases not matched to a gene: 7. The CDR3 protein is CASGGQGIYYGYTF. The CDR3 region has the DNA TGTGCCAGCGGCGGACAGGGGATATACTATGGCTACACCTTC.

This clonotype was detected once. A much larger clone is a single base away; this may be a read error. The missing conserved phenylalanine or tryptophan at the end of this CDR3 makes a read error likely. The V call is TRBV6-1, the J call TRBJ2-4, with unresolved D. Germline assignment: CDR1 MNHNS and CDR2 SASEGT. CDR3 length equals 15 residues. Trimming removed 6 bases at V and 2 bases at J, with 14 bases between. This CDR3 reads CASSLSSGPKNIQYL. CDR3 DNA: TGTGCCAGCAGCCTAAGCTCTGGGCCCAAAAACATTCAGTACCTC.